This T cell receptor beta chain stems from a study of CD8 T cells in ankylosing spondylitis. This clonotype was counted ten times or more. The antigen is undetermined. The study's findings and limits: Some of the motif variants had earlier been found in reactive arthritis patients' fluid and blood. It was reported that disease-linked clones were significantly enriched in matched ankylosing spondylitis synovial fluid. In ankylosing spondylitis blood, a motif of fewer than 10 highly homologous TCR beta variants appeared characteristic.

Each CDR3 protein is one row after TCRdb ran MiXCR on the 5' RACE reads. This table has around 130,000 distinct CDR3 sequences, around 7% appearing once. This CDR3 region has 14 residues. V lost 3 bases and J lost 4; bases outside the gene matches: 3. Germline CDR1 and CDR2: SGHRS and YFSETQ. The source of this sequence is a male donor with ankylosing spondylitis or in good health (not recorded which). Sequencing used blood, either unsorted or a sorted T cell fraction (not recorded which). V and J are TRBV5-1 and TRBJ2-5; 10 positions agree with TRBD2. Written as DNA, the CDR3 is TGCGCCAGCAGCTCGTCTAGCGGGGGAGAGACCCAGTACTTC. Its translation is CASSSSSGGETQYF.